This passage covers 26 T cell receptor beta chains from one sample sequenced in a study of cytomegalovirus exposure and HLA in healthy donors. PCR employed 60 Vbeta and 13 Jbeta primers. TCRdb's copy holds only in-frame clones and misses some; the assay was immunoSEQ multiplex PCR. The sample contains 160,000 or so clones, more than 80% of which appear only once. Source material: PBMCs. These receptors all stem from a woman in her 30s in good health and CMV-seropositive.

The chain employs TRBV4-1 and TRBJ1-2; possible D gene TRBD1, 6 bases. CDR1 is MGHRA, CDR2 YSYEKL, per germline. The CDR3 has 14 residues. V was trimmed by 5 bases and J by 6 bases, leaving 16 bases between them. CDR3 coding DNA: TGCGCCAGCAGCATAGGACAGACCTGGAATGGCTACACCTTC. Residues: CASSIGQTWNGYTF.

The chain recombines TRBV5-8 with TRBJ2-7; possibly TRBD2 for D (6 bases). The V gene's germline CDR1 is SGHTS and CDR2 YDEGEE. The ends were cut back, 1 base at V and 2 bases at J, with 10 bases in the middle. This CDR3 has 14 amino acids. The CDR3 region is CASSLRPGAYEQYF. The CDR3 DNA sequence: TGTGCCAGCAGCTTGAGACCGGGAGCCTACGAGCAGTACTTC.

The J gene is TRBJ1-2, the V gene TRBV18; weak D call: TRBD1 (5 bases). Germline V CDR1 and CDR2: KGHSH, LQKENI. V shed 5 bases and J shed 0 bases, with 10 bases lying between them. The CDR3 is 14 amino acids. CDR3 coding DNA: TGTGCCAGCTCAGGAGGGGCGTCTAACTATGGCTACACCTTC. Its protein is CASSGGASNYGYTF. Together with reference TRBV18 and TRBJ1-2, the CDR3 gives the full variable domain: NAGVMQNPRHLVRRRGQEARLRCSPMKGHSHVYWYRQLPEEGLKFMVYLQKENIIDESGMPKERFSAEFPKEGPSILRIQQVVRGDSAAYFCASSGGASNYGYTFGSGTRLTVV.

The chain combines TRBV15 with TRBJ1-5; no firm D call. The germline V gene has CDR1 LNHNV and CDR2 YYDKDF (reference sequence). V lost 0 bases, J lost 0 bases, and 12 bases lay in between. The CDR3 runs to 17 residues. The CDR3: CATSRDRVGYSNQPQHF. In DNA, the CDR3 is TGTGCCACCAGCAGAGATCGGGTCGGATATAGCAATCAGCCCCAGCATTTT.

This sequence joins TRBV2 and TRBJ2-1; a weak D match, TRBD1 (6 bases). Trimming took 2 bases from V and 3 from J, leaving 14 bases between them. CDR3 length: 16 residues. The germline gives CDR1 SNHLY, CDR2 FYNNEI. The chain's CDR3 is CASSEIWGRSYNEQFF. In nucleotides, the CDR3 is TGTGCCAGCAGTGAAATTTGGGGGCGCAGCTACAATGAGCAGTTCTTC.

The V and J genes are TRBV19 and TRBJ1-1; D remains unclear. Germline V lookup: CDR1 LNHDA, CDR2 SQIVND (reference sequence). This CDR3 comprises 13 residues. V lost 9 bases, J lost 5 bases, and 16 bases lay in between. The DNA of the CDR3 is TGTGCCAGCCATTCGACCGCCGGGACTGAAGCTTTCTTT. This sequence encodes CASHSTAGTEAFF.

This chain links TRBV6-6 with TRBJ2-7; no reliable D call. Trimming left V 6 bases short and J 1 base short, with 4 bases between. Germline V gene lookup returns CDR1 MNHNY and CDR2 SVGAGI (reference sequence). This CDR3 spans 11 amino acids. The DNA of the CDR3 is TGTGCCAGCAGGAGTTCCTACGAGCAGTACTTC. It specifies CASRSSYEQYF.

The chain combines TRBV4-3 with TRBJ2-1; 14 nucleotides align to TRBD2. From germline, CDR1 is LGHNA and CDR2 YSLEER. The CDR3 contains 16 residues. The ends lost 0 bases at V and 6 bases at J; junction bases unmatched: 1. The CDR3 bases are TGCGCCAGCAGCCAAGAGACTAGCGGGGGGGCCAATGAGCAGTTCTTC. Its translation: CASSQETSGGANEQFF.

This clone came up once. This rearrangement joins TRBV5-1 to TRBJ2-3, with 11 bases matching TRBD2. CDR3 size: 16 residues. Germline V gene lookup returns CDR1 SGHRS and CDR2 YFSETQ. The V and J ends lost 0 bases and 4 bases, in that order; junction bases with no gene match: 4. The CDR3 DNA reads TGCGCCAGCAGCTTGGAGGTAGCGGGGGGGGCAGATACGCAGTATTTT. It specifies CASSLEVAGGADTQYF.

The rearrangement joins TRBV10-2 to TRBJ1-4, with D tentatively TRBD1 (5 bases). The CDR3 is made up of 17 amino acids. The germline V gene encodes CDR1 WSHSY and CDR2 SAAADI. V lost 3 bases to trimming and J lost 7 bases, with 21 bases between them. The CDR3 coding sequence is TGCGCCAGCAGTGACACAAGAGGGACTATGTCAGCTGAAAAACTGTTTTTT. Its translation: CASSDTRGTMSAEKLFF.

V is TRBV20-1 and J is TRBJ2-7; D gene ambiguous. Germline CDR1 and CDR2: DFQATT and SNEGSKA (reference sequence). Trimming removed 1 base from V and 4 bases from J, with 5 bases in between. The CDR3 extends over 11 amino acids. Written as DNA, the CDR3 is TGCAGTGCTAGAGGAGATTACGAGCAGTACTTC. This codes for CSARGDYEQYF.

The V and J genes are TRBV6-6 and TRBJ1-1, with D tentatively TRBD1 (6 bases). Trimming cost V 10 bases and J 7 bases, with 16 bases left between them. CDR3 length: 12 amino acids. Germline CDR1 is MNHNY and CDR2 is SVGAGI (reference sequence). CDR3 in amino acids: CATKTWDIEAFF. DNA for the CDR3: TGTGCCACTAAGACGTGGGACATTGAAGCTTTCTTT.

CDR3 nucleotides: TGTGCCAGCAGCTTATCTAGATTTCTGATATATGGCTACACCTTC. Translating it yields CASSLSRFLIYGYTF. The gene calls are TRBV5-6 and TRBJ1-2; D gene ambiguous. CDR1 is SGHDT, CDR2 YYEEEE, per germline. This CDR3 contains 15 residues. V was cut by 2 bases and J by 5 bases, with 16 bases left in between.

There are a few counts of this clone. The chain employs TRBV5-5 and TRBJ1-2; tentatively, D is TRBD1 (6 bases). Trimming left V 0 bases short and J 3 bases short, with 6 bases between. This CDR3 spans 13 amino acids. Looked up from germline, CDR1 is SGHKS and CDR2 is YYEKEE (reference sequence). The CDR3 loop reads CASSLGTDYGYTF. CDR3 DNA: TGTGCCAGCAGCTTGGGGACAGACTATGGCTACACCTTC. The full variable domain, completed using reference TRBV5-5 and TRBJ1-2, is DAGVTQSPTHLIKTRGQQVTLRCSPISGHKSVSWYQQVLGQGPQFIFQYYEKEERGRGNFPDRFSARQFPNYSSELNVNALLLGDSALYLCASSLGTDYGYTFGSGTRLTVV.

The V call is TRBV19, the J call TRBJ2-7; 10 bases agree with TRBD1. The V gene's germline CDR1 is LNHDA and CDR2 SQIVND (reference sequence). With V trimmed by 3 bases and J by 5 bases, 7 bases remained unmatched. The CDR3 extends over 15 amino acids. Here the CDR3 reads CASSITGTGENEQYF. CDR3 DNA sequence: TGTGCCAGTAGTATTACCGGGACAGGGGAAAACGAGCAGTACTTC. Drawing the rest from reference TRBV19 and TRBJ2-7, the complete variable domain is DGGITQSPKYLFRKEGQNVTLSCEQNLNHDAMYWYRQDPGQGLRLIYYSQIVNDFQKGDIAEGYSVSREKKESFPLTVTSAQKNPTAFYLCASSITGTGENEQYFGPGTRLTVT.

The chain is built from TRBV5-8 and TRBJ2-1, with D hard to call. This CDR3 comprises 12 residues. The germline V gene has CDR1 SGHTS and CDR2 YDEGEE. With 0 bases removed from V and 8 bases from J, the gap between germline ends came to 6 bases. The CDR3 here is CASSLDRDEQFF. The CDR3 bases are TGTGCCAGCAGCTTGGATCGGGATGAGCAGTTCTTC. The full variable domain, its missing parts supplied by reference TRBV5-8 and TRBJ2-1, is EAGVTQSPTHLIKTRGQQATLRCSPISGHTSVYWYQQALGLGLQFLLWYDEGEERNRGNFPPRFSGRQFPNYSSELNVNALELEDSALYLCASSLDRDEQFFGPGTRLTVL.

This chain links TRBV7-2 with TRBJ2-5; 15 positions match TRBD2. The DNA end lines up better with TRBJ2-7; the J call may be wrong. CDR1 SGHTA and CDR2 FQGNSA come from the germline V gene. This CDR3 comprises 15 residues. The DNA for the CDR3 is TGTGCCAGCAGCGAGGGACTAGCGGGGGGCTACGAGCAGTACTTC. The encoded protein is CASSEGLAGGYEQYF.

The chain links TRBV5-4 to TRBJ1-4, with D uncertain. The CDR3 has 16 residues. Germline lookup yields CDR1 SGHNT and CDR2 YYREEE (reference sequence). The V and J ends lost 4 bases and 4 bases respectively, with 17 bases between them. The CDR3 spells CASSPHPGSGNEKLFF. The CDR3 DNA reads as TGTGCCAGCAGCCCTCATCCGGGGAGTGGTAATGAAAAACTGTTTTTT.

This chain joins TRBV29-1 and TRBJ2-1; D remains unclear. The CDR3 runs 16 residues. V dropped 0 bases and J dropped 3 bases, with 15 bases sitting between them. Germline V gene data show CDR1 as SQVTM and CDR2 as ANQGSEA. The chain's CDR3 is CSVEDLSGPGYNEQFF. CDR3 in DNA: TGCAGCGTTGAAGATCTGTCAGGCCCCGGCTACAATGAGCAGTTCTTC.

V and J are TRBV11-2 and TRBJ2-7, with 7 bases fitting TRBD2. Germline CDR1 reads SGHAT; CDR2 reads FQNNGV. V was pared by 5 bases and J by 3 bases, with 4 bases of the junction left unmatched. The CDR3 runs 13 residues. The CDR3 DNA is TGTGCCAGCAGCACGGGACTAAACTACGAGCAGTACTTC. Translating gives CASSTGLNYEQYF.

The CDR3 DNA follows: TGTGCCAGCAGCTTATTAGGGAGACTATCACCCCTCCACTTT. Translated, it gives CASSLLGRLSPLHF. V gene TRBV7-2 combines with J gene TRBJ1-6; D gene ambiguous. CDR1 and CDR2 from the germline V gene are SGHTA and FQGNSA. V was trimmed by 2 bases and J by 10 bases, leaving 12 bases between them. The CDR3 sequence is 14 residues long.

Here the CDR3 DNA reads TGTGCCAGCAGCTCCACCGGGACTGAGTATGGCTACACCTTC. It yields the protein CASSSTGTEYGYTF. The chain combines TRBV7-3 with TRBJ1-2; a possible D gene is TRBD1 (5 bases). Germline CDR1 is SGHTA and CDR2 is FQGTGA. CDR3 length: 14 amino acids. V dropped 4 bases and J dropped 5 bases, with 14 bases sitting between them.

The rearrangement joins TRBV29-1 to TRBJ1-4; D is ambiguous. The CDR3 covers 18 residues. Germline V gene lookup returns CDR1 SQVTM and CDR2 ANQGSEA. The germline V and J ends were trimmed by 7 bases and 0 bases, with 24 bases remaining between them. The CDR3 DNA follows: TGCAGCGCGGGGATTCTTACTCGGTGGCCCTCAACTAATGAAAAACTGTTTTTT. Translation: CSAGILTRWPSTNEKLFF. The whole variable domain, remainder taken from reference TRBV29-1 and TRBJ1-4, is SAVISQKPSRDICQRGTSLTIQCQVDSQVTMMFWYRQQPGQSLTLIATANQGSEATYESGFVIDKFPISRPNLTFSTLTVSNMSPEDSSIYLCSAGILTRWPSTNEKLFFGSGTQLSVL.

The chain links TRBV2 to TRBJ2-1, with TRBD2 matching 14 bases. The CDR3 length is 15 residues. V trimming: 8 bases; J trimming: 8 bases; junction bases outside the gene matches: 8. The germline V gene encodes CDR1 SNHLY and CDR2 FYNNEI. CDR3 nucleotide sequence: TGTGCCAGCGGGACTAGCGGGGGTCGATGGGATGAGCAGTTCTTC. It is translated as CASGTSGGRWDEQFF.

This clone was detected once. The chain recombines TRBV15 with TRBJ2-1, with TRBD2 matching over 15 bases. V dropped 2 bases and J dropped 8; count of bases not matched to a gene: 7. Germline CDR1 and CDR2: LNHNV and YYDKDF (reference sequence). This CDR3 is 17 amino acids long. The CDR3 sequence is CATSRSGLAGGEDEQFF. As DNA, the CDR3 is TGTGCCACCAGCAGATCGGGACTAGCGGGGGGAGAGGATGAGCAGTTCTTC.

This chain connects TRBV20-1 to TRBJ1-1; 8 bases are a match to TRBD1. V lost 3 bases, J lost 10 bases, and 4 bases stayed unmatched. This CDR3 region has 11 residues. Germline V gene sequence: CDR1 DFQATT, CDR2 SNEGSKA (reference sequence). CDR3 DNA sequence: TGCAGTGCTAGGCAGGGGGCGAGAGCTTTCTTT. This encodes CSARQGARAFF.